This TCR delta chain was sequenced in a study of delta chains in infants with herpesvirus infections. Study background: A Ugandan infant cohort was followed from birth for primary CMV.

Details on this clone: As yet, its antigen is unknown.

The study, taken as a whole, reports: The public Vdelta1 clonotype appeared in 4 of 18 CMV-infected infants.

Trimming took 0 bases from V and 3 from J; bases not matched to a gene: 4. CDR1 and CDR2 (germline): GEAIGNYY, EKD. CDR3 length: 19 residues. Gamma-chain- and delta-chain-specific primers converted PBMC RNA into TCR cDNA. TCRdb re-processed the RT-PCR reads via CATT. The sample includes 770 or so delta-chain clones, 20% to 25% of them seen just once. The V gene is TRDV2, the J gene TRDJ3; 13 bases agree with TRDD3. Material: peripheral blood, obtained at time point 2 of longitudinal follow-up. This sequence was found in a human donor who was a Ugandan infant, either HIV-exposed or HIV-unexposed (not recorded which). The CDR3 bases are TGTGCCTGTGACACCGTACTGGGGGATACGCACTGGGACACCCGACAGATGTTTTTC. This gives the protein CACDTVLGDTHWDTRQMFF.